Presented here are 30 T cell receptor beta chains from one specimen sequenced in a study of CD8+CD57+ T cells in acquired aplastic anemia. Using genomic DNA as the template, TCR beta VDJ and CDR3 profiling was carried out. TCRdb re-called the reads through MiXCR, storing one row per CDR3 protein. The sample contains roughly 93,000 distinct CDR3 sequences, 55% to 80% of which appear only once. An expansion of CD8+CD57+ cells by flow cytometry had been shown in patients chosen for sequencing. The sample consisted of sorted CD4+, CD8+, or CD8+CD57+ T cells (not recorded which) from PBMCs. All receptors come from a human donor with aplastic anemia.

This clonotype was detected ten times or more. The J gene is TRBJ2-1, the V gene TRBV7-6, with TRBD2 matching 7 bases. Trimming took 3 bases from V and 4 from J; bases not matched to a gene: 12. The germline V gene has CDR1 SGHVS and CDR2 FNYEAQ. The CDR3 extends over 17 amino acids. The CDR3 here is CASSFLAVGEAYNEQFF. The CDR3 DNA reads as TGTGCCAGCAGCTTCCTAGCGGTAGGGGAGGCTTACAATGAGCAGTTCTTC. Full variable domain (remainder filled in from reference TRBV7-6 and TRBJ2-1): GAGVSQSPRYKVTKRGQDVALRCDPISGHVSLYWYRQALGQGPEFLTYFNYEAQQDKSGLPNDRFSAERPEGSISTLTIQRTEQRDSAMYRCASSFLAVGEAYNEQFFGPGTRLTVL.

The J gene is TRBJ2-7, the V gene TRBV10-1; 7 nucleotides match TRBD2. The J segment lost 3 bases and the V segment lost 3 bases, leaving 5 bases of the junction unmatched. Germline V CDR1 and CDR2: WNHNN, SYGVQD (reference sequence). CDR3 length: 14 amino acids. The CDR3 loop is CASSEGAGVYEQYF. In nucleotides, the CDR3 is TGCGCCAGCAGTGAAGGTGCGGGAGTCTACGAGCAGTACTTC.

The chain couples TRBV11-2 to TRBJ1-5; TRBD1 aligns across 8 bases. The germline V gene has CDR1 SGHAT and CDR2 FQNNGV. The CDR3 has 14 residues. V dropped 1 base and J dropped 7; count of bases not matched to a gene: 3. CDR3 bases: TGTGCCAGCAGCTTAGGAACAGGGGGACAGCCCCAGCATTTT. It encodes CASSLGTGGQPQHF.

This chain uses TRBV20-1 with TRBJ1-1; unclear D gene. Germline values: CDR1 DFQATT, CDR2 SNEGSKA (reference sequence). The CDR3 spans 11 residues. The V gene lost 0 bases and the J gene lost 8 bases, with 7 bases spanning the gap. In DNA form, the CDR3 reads TGCAGTGCTAGAGAATGGGCCGAAGCTTTCTTT. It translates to CSAREWAEAFF.

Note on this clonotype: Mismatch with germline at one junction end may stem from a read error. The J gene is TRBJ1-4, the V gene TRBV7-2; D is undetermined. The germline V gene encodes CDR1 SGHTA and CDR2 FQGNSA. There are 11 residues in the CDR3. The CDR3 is CASSGVMDSPF. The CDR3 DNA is TGTGCCAGCAGCGGGGTGATGGATAGTCCTTTT.

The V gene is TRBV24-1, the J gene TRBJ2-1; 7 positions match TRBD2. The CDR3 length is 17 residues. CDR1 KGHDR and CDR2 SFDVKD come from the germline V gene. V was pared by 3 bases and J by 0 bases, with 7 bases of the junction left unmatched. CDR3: CATSDPGLVGSYNEQFF. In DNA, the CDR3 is TGTGCCACCAGTGATCCCGGACTAGTTGGCTCCTACAATGAGCAGTTCTTC.

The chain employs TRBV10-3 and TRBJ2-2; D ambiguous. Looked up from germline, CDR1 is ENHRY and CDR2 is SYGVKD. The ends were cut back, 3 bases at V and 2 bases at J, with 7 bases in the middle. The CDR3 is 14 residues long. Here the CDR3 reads CAISDVINTGELFF. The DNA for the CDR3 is TGTGCCATCAGTGACGTAATAAACACCGGGGAGCTGTTTTTT.

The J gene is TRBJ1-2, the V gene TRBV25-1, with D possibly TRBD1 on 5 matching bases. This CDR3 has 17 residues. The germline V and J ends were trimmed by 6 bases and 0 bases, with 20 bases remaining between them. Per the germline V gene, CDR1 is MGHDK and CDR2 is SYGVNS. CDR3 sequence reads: CASSLVGRGYTNYGYTF. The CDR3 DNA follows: TGTGCCAGCAGCTTGGTGGGGCGGGGCTATACTAACTATGGCTACACCTTC.

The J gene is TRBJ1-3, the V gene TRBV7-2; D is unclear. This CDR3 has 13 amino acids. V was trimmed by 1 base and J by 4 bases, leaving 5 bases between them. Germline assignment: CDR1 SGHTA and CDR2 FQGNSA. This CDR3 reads CASSLDGGNTIYF. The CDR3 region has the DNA TGTGCCAGCAGCTTAGATGGAGGAAACACCATATATTTT.

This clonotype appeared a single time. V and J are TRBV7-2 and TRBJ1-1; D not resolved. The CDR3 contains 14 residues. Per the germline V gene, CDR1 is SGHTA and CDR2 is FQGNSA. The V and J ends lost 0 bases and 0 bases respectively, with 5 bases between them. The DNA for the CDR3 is TGTGCCAGCAGCTTAGCACTTATGAACACTGAAGCTTTCTTT. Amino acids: CASSLALMNTEAFF.

CDR3 in DNA: TGTGCCACCAGTGATTCCGGACAGGGGGAGACCCAGTACTTC. Amino acids: CATSDSGQGETQYF. The genes are TRBV24-1 and TRBJ2-5; 9 bases match TRBD1. The CDR3 runs to 14 residues. The germline V gene has CDR1 KGHDR and CDR2 SFDVKD. J lost 5 bases, V lost 2 bases, and 2 bases had no gene match.

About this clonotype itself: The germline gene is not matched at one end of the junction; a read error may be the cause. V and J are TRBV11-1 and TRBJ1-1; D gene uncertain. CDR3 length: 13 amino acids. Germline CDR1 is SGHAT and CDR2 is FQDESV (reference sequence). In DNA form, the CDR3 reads TGTGCCAGCAGTTTAGGACTCGGGGCTGAAGCTTTCTTT. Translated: CASSLGLGAEAFF.

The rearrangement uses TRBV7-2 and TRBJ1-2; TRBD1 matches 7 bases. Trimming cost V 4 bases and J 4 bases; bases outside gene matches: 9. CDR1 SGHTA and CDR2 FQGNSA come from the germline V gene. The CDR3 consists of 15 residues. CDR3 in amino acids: CASSSWTGRFYGYTF. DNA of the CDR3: TGTGCCAGCAGCTCCTGGACAGGAAGATTCTATGGCTACACCTTC.

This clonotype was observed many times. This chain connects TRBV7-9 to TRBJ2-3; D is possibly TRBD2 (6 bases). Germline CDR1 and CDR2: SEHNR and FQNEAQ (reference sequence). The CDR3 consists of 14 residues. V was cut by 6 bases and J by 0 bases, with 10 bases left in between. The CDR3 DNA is TGTGCCAGCAGGGGGACTTCTAGCACAGATACGCAGTATTTT. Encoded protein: CASRGTSSTDTQYF.

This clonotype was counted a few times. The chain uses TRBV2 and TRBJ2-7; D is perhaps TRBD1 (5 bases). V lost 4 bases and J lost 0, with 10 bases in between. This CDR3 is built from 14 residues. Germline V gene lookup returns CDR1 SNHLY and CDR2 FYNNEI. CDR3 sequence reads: CASSVRQSSYEQYF. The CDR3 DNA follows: TGTGCCAGCAGTGTCCGACAGAGCTCCTACGAGCAGTACTTC. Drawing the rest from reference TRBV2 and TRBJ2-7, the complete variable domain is EPEVTQTPSHQVTQMGQEVILRCVPISNHLYFYWYRQILGQKVEFLVSFYNNEISEKSEIFDDQFSVERPDGSNFTLKIRSTKLEDSAMYFCASSVRQSSYEQYFGPGTRLTVT.

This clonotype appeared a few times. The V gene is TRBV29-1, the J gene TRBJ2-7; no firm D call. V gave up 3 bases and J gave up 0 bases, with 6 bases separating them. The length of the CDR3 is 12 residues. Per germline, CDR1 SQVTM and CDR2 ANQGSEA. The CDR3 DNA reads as TGCAGCGTTGAGGCGGACTCCTACGAGCAGTACTTC. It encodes CSVEADSYEQYF.

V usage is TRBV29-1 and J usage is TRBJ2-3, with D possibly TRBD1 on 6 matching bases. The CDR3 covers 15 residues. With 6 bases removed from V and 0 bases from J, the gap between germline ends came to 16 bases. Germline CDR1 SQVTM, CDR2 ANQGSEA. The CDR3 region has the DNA TGCAGCGTAGGTGACTTGAGGGGGAGCACAGATACGCAGTATTTT. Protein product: CSVGDLRGSTDTQYF.

This CDR3 is CASSEGVSGYTF. The DNA for the CDR3 is TGTGCCAGCAGTGAGGGGGTATCTGGCTACACCTTC. This chain joins TRBV2 and TRBJ1-2, with D maybe TRBD1 (5 bases). V was shortened by 3 bases and J by 7 bases, with 9 bases between the two germline ends. The CDR3 runs to 12 residues. Germline assignment: CDR1 SNHLY and CDR2 FYNNEI. The variable domain in full, completed from reference TRBV2 and TRBJ1-2, reads EPEVTQTPSHQVTQMGQEVILRCVPISNHLYFYWYRQILGQKVEFLVSFYNNEISEKSEIFDDQFSVERPDGSNFTLKIRSTKLEDSAMYFCASSEGVSGYTFGSGTRLTVV.

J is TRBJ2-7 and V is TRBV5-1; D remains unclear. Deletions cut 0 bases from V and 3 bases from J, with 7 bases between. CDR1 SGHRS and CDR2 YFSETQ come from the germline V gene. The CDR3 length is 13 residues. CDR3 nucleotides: TGCGCCAGCAGCTTGGACGTCAACTACGAGCAGTACTTC. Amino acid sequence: CASSLDVNYEQYF.

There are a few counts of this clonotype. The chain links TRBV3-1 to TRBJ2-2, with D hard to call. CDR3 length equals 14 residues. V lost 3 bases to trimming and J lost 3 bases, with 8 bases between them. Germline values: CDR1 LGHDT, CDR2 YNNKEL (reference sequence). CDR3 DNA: TGTGCCAGCAGCCACGGGTCCTACACCGGGGAGCTGTTTTTT. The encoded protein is CASSHGSYTGELFF.

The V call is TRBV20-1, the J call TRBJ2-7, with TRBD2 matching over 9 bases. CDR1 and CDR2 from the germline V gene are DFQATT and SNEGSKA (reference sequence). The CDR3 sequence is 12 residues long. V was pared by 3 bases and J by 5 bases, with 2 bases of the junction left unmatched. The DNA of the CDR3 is TGCAGTGCTAGGCGGGAGGGGCACGAGCAGTACTTC. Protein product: CSARREGHEQYF.

The CDR3 loop reads CASSEISGGNTGELFF. The CDR3 bases are TGTGCCAGTAGTGAAATTAGCGGGGGGAACACCGGGGAGCTGTTTTTT. The chain joins TRBV19 to TRBJ2-2; the match to TRBD2 covers 9 bases. Germline CDR1 LNHDA, CDR2 SQIVND (reference sequence). The J segment lost 1 base and the V segment lost 5 bases, leaving 5 bases of the junction unmatched. The CDR3 extends over 16 amino acids.

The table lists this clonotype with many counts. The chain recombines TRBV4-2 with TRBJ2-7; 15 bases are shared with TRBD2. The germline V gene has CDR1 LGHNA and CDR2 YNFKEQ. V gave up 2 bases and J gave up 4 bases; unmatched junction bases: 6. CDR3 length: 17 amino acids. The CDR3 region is CASSQRTSGGAGYEQYF. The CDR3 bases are TGTGCCAGCAGCCAACGGACTAGCGGGGGGGCAGGATACGAGCAGTACTTC.

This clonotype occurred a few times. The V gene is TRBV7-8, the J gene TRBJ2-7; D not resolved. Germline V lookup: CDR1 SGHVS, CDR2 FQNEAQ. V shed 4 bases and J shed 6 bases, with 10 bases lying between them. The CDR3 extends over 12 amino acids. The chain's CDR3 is CASSSRLGEQYF. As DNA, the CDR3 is TGTGCCAGCAGCTCGCGGTTGGGCGAGCAGTACTTC.

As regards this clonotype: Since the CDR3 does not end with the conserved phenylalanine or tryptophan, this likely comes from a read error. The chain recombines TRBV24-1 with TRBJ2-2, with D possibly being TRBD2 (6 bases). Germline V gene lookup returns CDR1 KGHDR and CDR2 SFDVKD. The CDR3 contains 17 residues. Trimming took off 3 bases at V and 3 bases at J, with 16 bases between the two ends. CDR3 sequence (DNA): TGTGCCACCAGTGATCGGGCAGGGAGGAAGGACACCGGGGAGCTGTTTTTG. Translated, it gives CATSDRAGRKDTGELFL.

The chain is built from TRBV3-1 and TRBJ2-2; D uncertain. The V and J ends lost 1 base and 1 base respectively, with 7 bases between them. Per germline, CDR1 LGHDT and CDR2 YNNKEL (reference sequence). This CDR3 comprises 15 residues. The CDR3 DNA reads TGTGCCAGCAGCCAAGGATCCGAGAACACCGGGGAGCTGTTTTTT. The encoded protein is CASSQGSENTGELFF.

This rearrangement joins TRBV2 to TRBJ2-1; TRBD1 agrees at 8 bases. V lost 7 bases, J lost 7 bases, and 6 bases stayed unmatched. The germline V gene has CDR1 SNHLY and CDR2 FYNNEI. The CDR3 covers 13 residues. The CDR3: CASTDRGSNEQFF. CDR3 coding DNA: TGTGCCAGCACCGACAGGGGTTCAAATGAGCAGTTCTTC.

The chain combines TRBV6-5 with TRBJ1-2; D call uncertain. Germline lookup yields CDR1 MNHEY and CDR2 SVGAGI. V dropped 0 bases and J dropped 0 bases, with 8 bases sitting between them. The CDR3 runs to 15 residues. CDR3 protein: CASSYSSGANYGYTF. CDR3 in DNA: TGTGCCAGCAGTTACTCATCAGGCGCTAACTATGGCTACACCTTC.

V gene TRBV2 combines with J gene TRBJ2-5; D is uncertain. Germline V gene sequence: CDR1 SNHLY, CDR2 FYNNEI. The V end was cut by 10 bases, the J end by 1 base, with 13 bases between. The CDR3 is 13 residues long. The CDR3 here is CATKGGRQETQYF. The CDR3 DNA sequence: TGTGCCACCAAGGGTGGTCGCCAAGAGACCCAGTACTTC.

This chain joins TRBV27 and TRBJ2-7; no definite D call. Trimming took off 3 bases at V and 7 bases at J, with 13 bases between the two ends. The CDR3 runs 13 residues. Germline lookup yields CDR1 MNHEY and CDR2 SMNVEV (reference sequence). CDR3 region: CASSLATVGEQYF. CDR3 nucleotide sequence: TGTGCCAGCAGTTTGGCTACCGTGGGGGAGCAGTACTTC.